The 4 T cell receptor beta chains below all came from one sample that was sequenced in a study of cytomegalovirus exposure and HLA in healthy donors. Researchers ran the PCR with 60 Vbeta and 13 Jbeta primers. Method: immunoSEQ multiplex PCR; TCRdb's copy keeps in-frame clones and lacks some. This sample contains fewer than 85,000 clones. Sequencing was performed on PBMCs. The receptor set was obtained from a woman aged 40 to 50 in good health and CMV-seropositive.

The chain uses TRBV19 and TRBJ1-6, with TRBD1 identical over 9 bases. Germline CDR1 reads LNHDA; CDR2 reads SQIVND (reference sequence). The CDR3 consists of 14 residues. J lost 8 bases, V lost 8 bases, and 7 bases had no gene match. CDR3 DNA sequence: TGTGCCAGTCAGGACAGGGGAGTTTATTCACCCCTCCACTTT. Its protein is CASQDRGVYSPLHF.

DNA for the CDR3: TGTGCCAGCACCTTACAGGGGGCCAACTCTGGAAACACCATATATTTT. Amino acids: CASTLQGANSGNTIYF. The chain links TRBV2 to TRBJ1-3; 9 nucleotides match TRBD1. Trimming cost V 7 bases and J 0 bases; bases outside gene matches: 7. From germline, CDR1 is SNHLY and CDR2 FYNNEI. There are 16 residues in the CDR3.

The chain combines TRBV7-3 with TRBJ2-3, with a possible D match to TRBD2 (6 bases). The CDR3 extends over 16 amino acids. With 5 bases removed from V and 0 bases from J, the gap between germline ends came to 15 bases. CDR1 is SGHTA and CDR2 is FQGTGA in the germline V gene. The chain's CDR3 is CASSAPRGTSTDTQYF. Written as DNA, the CDR3 is TGTGCCAGCAGCGCCCCCCGGGGGACTAGCACAGATACGCAGTATTTT.

V is TRBV15 and J is TRBJ1-2; 7 bases align to TRBD1. The V gene's germline CDR1 is LNHNV and CDR2 YYDKDF (reference sequence). CDR3 length: 12 residues. V dropped 6 bases and J dropped 7; count of bases not matched to a gene: 5. This CDR3 reads CATRTYRGGYTF. As DNA, the CDR3 is TGTGCCACCAGGACCTACAGGGGTGGCTACACCTTC.